A selection of T cell receptor beta chains follows, all from one sample in a study of OX40 agonist ivuxolimab in advanced cancers. Sequenced by immunoSEQ multiplex PCR; TCRdb stores in-frame clones only, minus some. This sample has tens of thousands of clones; 70% to 90% occur once, and the top ten carry just under 0.35%. Source: CD4+ or CD8+ T cells sorted from blood, taken in a trial of the OX40 agonist ivuxolimab. Every receptor here comes from an adult with an advanced solid tumor such as melanoma, head and neck, liver or kidney cancer. Both conserved end residues are part of each CDR3. The order of the fields is J gene, clone size, D gene, V gene, CDR3 DNA, CDR3 protein. A D gene is named only where the DNA matches it firmly. The listing skips clone size in some rows; elsewhere it reads once, few, many or a size class.

J: TRBJ2-7
size: NA
D: TRBD1
V: TRBV4-3
DNA: TGCGCCAGCAGCCAGGGGGACAGGTCCCTCTCCGAGCAGTACTTC
CDR3: CASSQGDRSLSEQYF

J: TRBJ2-1
size: NA
D: NA
V: TRBV19
DNA: TGTGCCAGTTCTAGACAGTCGGGCTCCTACAATGAGCAGTTCTTC
CDR3: CASSRQSGSYNEQFF

J: TRBJ1-4
size: NA
D: NA
V: TRBV27
DNA: TGTGCCAGCACCCCCCGAGGAGCCAGTAATTATAAACTGTTTTTT
CDR3: CASTPRGASNYKLFF

J: TRBJ1-1
size: once
D: NA
V: TRBV10-2
DNA: TGCGCCAGCAGTAGGGTGAACACTGAAGCTTTCTTT
CDR3: CASSRVNTEAFF

J: TRBJ1-2
size: NA
D: TRBD1
V: TRBV2
DNA: TGTGCCAGCAGAGGCCGACAGGGAGATAACTATGGCTACACCTTC
CDR3: CASRGRQGDNYGYTF

J: TRBJ1-1
size: once
D: NA
V: TRBV15
DNA: TGTGCCACCAGCAGAGGGGCGGACACTGAAGCTTTCTTT
CDR3: CATSRGADTEAFF

J: TRBJ2-1
size: NA
D: TRBD1
V: TRBV11-3
DNA: TGTGCCAGCAGCGCGGGACAGGGGGCAAATGAGCAGTTCTTC
CDR3: CASSAGQGANEQFF

J: TRBJ1-2
size: NA
D: NA
V: TRBV5-1
DNA: TGCGCCAGCAGGTTCGGCCCACGGGGAGGGTATGGCTACACCTTC
CDR3: CASRFGPRGGYGYTF

J: TRBJ2-7
size: NA
D: NA
V: TRBV7-2
DNA: TGTGCCAGCAGCTTAGTCCCACCCGACGTGGATATATGCCCCGAGCAGTACTTC
CDR3: CASSLVPPDVDICPEQYF

J: TRBJ2-1
size: NA
D: NA
V: TRBV4-1
DNA: TGCGCCAGCAGCTCATCAAGAGGTCAGGGCCTGAGCTCCTACAATGAGCAGTTCTTC
CDR3: CASSSSRGQGLSSYNEQFF

J: TRBJ1-4
size: NA
D: NA
V: TRBV6-5
DNA: TGTGCCAGCAGTTACTCGGGGGGGAGTGGCGAAAAACTGTTTTTT
CDR3: CASSYSGGSGEKLFF

J: TRBJ2-1
size: once
D: NA
V: TRBV7-2
DNA: TGTGCCAGCAGCTCACAACTGGCGGGGTACAATGAGCAGTTCTTC
CDR3: CASSSQLAGYNEQFF

J: TRBJ1-4
size: NA
D: NA
V: TRBV5-1
DNA: TGCGCCAGCAGCCTTATGGATTTCCGAACTAATGAAAAACTGTTTTTT
CDR3: CASSLMDFRTNEKLFF

J: TRBJ2-1
size: few
D: TRBD1
V: TRBV27
DNA: TGTGCCAGCAGTTTGTGGCAGGGGGCCGGCAATGAGCAGTTCTTC
CDR3: CASSLWQGAGNEQFF

J: TRBJ1-1
size: few
D: NA
V: TRBV9
DNA: TGTGCCAGCAGCACAAGCCAGGGACCGAACACTGAAGCTTTCTTT
CDR3: CASSTSQGPNTEAFF

J: TRBJ1-1
size: NA
D: TRBD1
V: TRBV18
DNA: TGTGCCAGCTCACAGTTCGACAGGGGCAATGAAGCTTTCTTT
CDR3: CASSQFDRGNEAFF

J: TRBJ2-3
size: NA
D: NA
V: TRBV7-9
DNA: TGTGCCAGCAGCTTAGAAGTGCGGAAGAGAAGGGTCGATACGCAGTATTTT
CDR3: CASSLEVRKRRVDTQYF

J: TRBJ2-3
size: once
D: NA
V: TRBV19
DNA: TGTGCCAGTACGGGGGGCGCAGATACGCAGTATTTT
CDR3: CASTGGADTQYF

J: TRBJ2-3
size: NA
D: TRBD1
V: TRBV14
DNA: TGTGCCAGCAGCCCGGACAGGGTTGGTACGCAGTATTTT
CDR3: CASSPDRVGTQYF

J: TRBJ1-3
size: few
D: NA
V: TRBV19
DNA: TGTGCCAGTAGTATGAGCGGCTCTGGAAACACCATATATTTT
CDR3: CASSMSGSGNTIYF

J: TRBJ1-6
size: NA
D: TRBD1
V: TRBV13
DNA: TGTGCCAGCAGCGTGGGACAGGGGGTAACAGCACCCCTCCACTTT
CDR3: CASSVGQGVTAPLHF

J: TRBJ1-1
size: NA
D: TRBD1
V: TRBV29-1
DNA: TGCAGCGTTGGGGACAGGGGAACTGAAGCTTTCTTT
CDR3: CSVGDRGTEAFF

J: TRBJ2-7
size: NA
D: NA
V: TRBV11-2
DNA: TGTGCCAGCAGCTTTGGGACTCGCGGCGAGCAGTACTTC
CDR3: CASSFGTRGEQYF

J: TRBJ1-2
size: NA
D: NA
V: TRBV19
DNA: TGTGCCATCCTCCCCGCGGACGGCTATGGCTACACCTTC
CDR3: CAILPADGYGYTF

J: TRBJ2-7
size: NA
D: NA
V: TRBV15
DNA: TGTGCCACCAGCCCCGCAGTCTCCTACGAGCAGTACTTC
CDR3: CATSPAVSYEQYF

J: TRBJ2-7
size: once
D: TRBD1
V: TRBV2
DNA: TGTGCCAGCAGGCCGGGACAGGGGGCGAAAGAGCAGTACTTC
CDR3: CASRPGQGAKEQYF

J: TRBJ1-4
size: NA
D: TRBD1
V: TRBV6-5
DNA: TGTGCCAGCAGTTACTCCTGGGGGGGGACAGGTGAAAAACTGTTTTTT
CDR3: CASSYSWGGTGEKLFF

J: TRBJ1-1
size: NA
D: NA
V: TRBV6-5
DNA: TGTGTCAGCAGTTACGGTGTCAACACTGAAGCTTTCTTT
CDR3: CVSSYGVNTEAFF

J: TRBJ1-2
size: NA
D: TRBD1
V: TRBV18
DNA: TGTGCCAGCTCACTGTCCGCTGAGGGGGCTGATGGCTACACCTTC
CDR3: CASSLSAEGADGYTF

J: TRBJ1-2
size: NA
D: TRBD1
V: TRBV5-1
DNA: TGCGCCAGCAGCTTAGGACAGGGGCCTGGCTACACCTTC
CDR3: CASSLGQGPGYTF